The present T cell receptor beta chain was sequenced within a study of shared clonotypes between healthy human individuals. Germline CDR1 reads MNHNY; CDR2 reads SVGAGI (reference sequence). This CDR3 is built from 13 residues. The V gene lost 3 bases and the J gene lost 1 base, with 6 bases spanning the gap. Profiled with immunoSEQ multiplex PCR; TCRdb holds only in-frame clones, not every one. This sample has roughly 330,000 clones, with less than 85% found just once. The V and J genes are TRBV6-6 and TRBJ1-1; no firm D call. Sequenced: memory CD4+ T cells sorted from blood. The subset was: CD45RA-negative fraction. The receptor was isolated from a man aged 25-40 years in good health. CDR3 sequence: CASSYTENTEAFF. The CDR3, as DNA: TGTGCCAGCAGTTATACAGAGAACACTGAAGCTTTCTTT.